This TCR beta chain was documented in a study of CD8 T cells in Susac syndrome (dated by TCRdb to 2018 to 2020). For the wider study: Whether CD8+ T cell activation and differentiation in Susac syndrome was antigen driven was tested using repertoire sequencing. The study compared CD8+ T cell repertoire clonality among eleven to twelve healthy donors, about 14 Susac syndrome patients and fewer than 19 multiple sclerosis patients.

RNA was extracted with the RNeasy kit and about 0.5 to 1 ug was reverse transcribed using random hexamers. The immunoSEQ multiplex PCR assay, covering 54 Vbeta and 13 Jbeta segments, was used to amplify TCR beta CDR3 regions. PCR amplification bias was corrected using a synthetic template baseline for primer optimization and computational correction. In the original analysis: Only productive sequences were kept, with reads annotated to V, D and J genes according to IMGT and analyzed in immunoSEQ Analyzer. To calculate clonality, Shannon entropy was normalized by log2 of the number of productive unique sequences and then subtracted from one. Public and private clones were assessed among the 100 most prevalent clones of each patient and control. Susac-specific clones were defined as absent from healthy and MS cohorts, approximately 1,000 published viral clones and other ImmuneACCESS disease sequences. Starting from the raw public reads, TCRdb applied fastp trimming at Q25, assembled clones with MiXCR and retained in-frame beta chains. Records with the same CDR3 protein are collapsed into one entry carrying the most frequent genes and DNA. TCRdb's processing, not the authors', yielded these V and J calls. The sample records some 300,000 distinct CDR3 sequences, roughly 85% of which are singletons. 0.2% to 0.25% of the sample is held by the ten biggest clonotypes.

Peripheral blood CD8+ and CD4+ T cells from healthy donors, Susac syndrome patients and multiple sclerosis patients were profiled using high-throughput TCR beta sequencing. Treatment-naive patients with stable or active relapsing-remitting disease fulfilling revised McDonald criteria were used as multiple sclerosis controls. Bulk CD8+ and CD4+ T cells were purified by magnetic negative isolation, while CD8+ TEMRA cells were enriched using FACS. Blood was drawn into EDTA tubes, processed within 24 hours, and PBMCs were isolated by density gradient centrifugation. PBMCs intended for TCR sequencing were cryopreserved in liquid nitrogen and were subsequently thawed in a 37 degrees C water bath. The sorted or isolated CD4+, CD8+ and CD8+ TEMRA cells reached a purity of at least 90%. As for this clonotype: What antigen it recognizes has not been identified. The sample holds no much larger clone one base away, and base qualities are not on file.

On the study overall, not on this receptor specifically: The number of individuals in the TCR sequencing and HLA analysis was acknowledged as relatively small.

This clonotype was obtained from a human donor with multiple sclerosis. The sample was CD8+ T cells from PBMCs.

At the DNA level, the sequence is TGTGCCAGCAGTGTTACAATCAGCGGCACTGAAGCTTTCTTT. Its protein reads: CASSVTISGTEAFF. This receptor chain uses TRBV28 and TRBJ1-1, with an unclear D gene assignment. Including the terminal cysteine and phenylalanine, the CDR3 comprises 14 residues. Here the CDR3 DNA is all that survives: 42 bases in frame from base 1. V is clipped by 5 bases and J by 4 bases, and the sequence between their germline boundaries is 14 bases long. For CDR1 and CDR2, the germline V gene lists MDHEN and SYDVKM.